This T cell receptor beta chain emerged from a study of blood T cell repertoires in COVID-19. Assay used: immunoSEQ multiplex PCR; TCRdb lists only in-frame clones, some missing. The repertoire consists of about 230,000 clones, with roughly 85% occurring once and the leading ten covering 4.5% to 6%. The germline CDR1 and CDR2 sequences are ENHRY and SYGVKD. V dropped 9 bases and J dropped 6 bases, with 12 bases sitting between them. CDR3 length: 13 residues. Sequences were obtained from peripheral blood. The source is a man aged 50 to 59 with COVID-19, enrolled during active disease. The chain is built from TRBV10-3 and TRBJ1-6; D uncertain. Here the CDR3 reads CAMRGSGNSPLHF. In DNA, the CDR3 is TGTGCCATGAGAGGGTCGGGTAATTCACCCCTCCACTTT.